This TCR beta chain is from a study of beta chain features in type 1 diabetes. General study results and limits: Shorter templates might be favored by PCR, and equally so in patients and in controls. The naive, central memory and Treg TCRB repertoires showed an apparent similarity that was greater among patients than among healthy donors. For Type 1 diabetes patients, all four CD4+ subsets carried TCRB CDR3s that were moderately but significantly shorter.

This CDR3 has 13 residues. Between the trimmed V and J ends, which lost 3 bases and 10 bases, there was a span of 15 bases. CDR1 MNHEY and CDR2 SMNVEV come from the germline V gene (reference sequence). Every isolated RNA sample was fully reverse transcribed, so sequencing captured expressed TCRB transcripts. Using immunoSEQ multiplex PCR, the repertoire was profiled, and TCRdb retains in-frame clones only, with some absent. The sample has around 340,000 clones; 7% to 10% are singletons. Markers CD45RO/CCR7/CD25/CD127/CD95/CD27 served to sort CD4+ naive, central memory, regulatory and stem cell-like memory cells. Purity above 98% was achieved in all sorted populations. Turning to this clone: Its target is not known.

The source is a man under 40 with type 1 diabetes. The chain carries TRBV27 and TRBJ1-1; no definite D call. Sequencing was performed on central memory CD4+ T cells from blood. CDR3 coding DNA: TGTGCCAGCAGTTTCCGGGAGCCCCCCGGAGCTTTCTTT. Protein: CASSFREPPGAFF.